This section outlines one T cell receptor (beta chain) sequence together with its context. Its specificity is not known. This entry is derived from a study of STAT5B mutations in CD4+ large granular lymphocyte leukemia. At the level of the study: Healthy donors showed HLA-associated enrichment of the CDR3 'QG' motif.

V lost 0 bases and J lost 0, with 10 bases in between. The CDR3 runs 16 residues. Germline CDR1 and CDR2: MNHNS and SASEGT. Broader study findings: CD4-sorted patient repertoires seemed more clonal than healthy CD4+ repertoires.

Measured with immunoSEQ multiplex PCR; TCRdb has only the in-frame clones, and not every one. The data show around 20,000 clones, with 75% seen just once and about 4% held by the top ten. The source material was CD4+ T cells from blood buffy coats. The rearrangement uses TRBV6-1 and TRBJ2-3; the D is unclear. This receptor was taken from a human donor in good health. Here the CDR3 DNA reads TGTGCCAGCAGTGAAGCATCCCGCGGAAGCACAGATACGCAGTATTTT. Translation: CASSEASRGSTDTQYF.